These 27 T cell receptor beta chains came from one sample sequenced in a study of cytomegalovirus exposure and HLA in healthy donors. With 60 Vbeta and 13 Jbeta primers, the PCR was carried out. Sequenced by immunoSEQ multiplex PCR; TCRdb stores in-frame clones only, minus some. The sample records over 110,000 clones, roughly four fifths being singletons. Sequenced sample: PBMCs. The source is a woman aged 40 to 50 in good health and CMV-seronegative.

The J gene is TRBJ1-1, the V gene TRBV5-6; a weak D match, TRBD1 (6 bases). Trimming stripped 1 base from V and 0 bases from J, with 13 bases between. The germline V gene encodes CDR1 SGHDT and CDR2 YYEEEE. The CDR3 is 16 residues long. Here the CDR3 DNA reads TGTGCCAGCAGCTTGAACACAGGGTTCATGAACACTGAAGCTTTCTTT. This codes for CASSLNTGFMNTEAFF.

This clone has a single count. This sequence joins TRBV9 and TRBJ2-5; 9 bases are shared with TRBD2. The CDR3 extends over 16 amino acids. Trimming cost V 0 bases and J 4 bases; bases outside gene matches: 7. CDR1 SGDLS and CDR2 YYNGEE come from the germline V gene. The CDR3 region is CASSVEGGGAGETQYF. Written as DNA, the CDR3 is TGTGCCAGCAGCGTAGAAGGCGGGGGGGCCGGAGAGACCCAGTACTTC.

The chain couples TRBV4-1 to TRBJ2-3; 8 bases align to TRBD2. V was clipped by 6 bases and J by 3 bases; unmatched bases: 5. The length of the CDR3 is 14 residues. Germline V lookup: CDR1 MGHRA, CDR2 YSYEKL. The CDR3 here is CASRAGEGTDTQYF. The CDR3 bases are TGCGCCAGCAGAGCGGGGGAAGGTACAGATACGCAGTATTTT.

V gene TRBV11-2 combines with J gene TRBJ2-2; no clear D gene. Germline values: CDR1 SGHAT, CDR2 FQNNGV. The CDR3 runs 14 residues. V lost 3 bases and J lost 0, with 5 bases in between. DNA of the CDR3: TGTGCCAGCAGCTTTAACTCGAACACCGGGGAGCTGTTTTTT. Protein: CASSFNSNTGELFF.

The chain links TRBV6-1 to TRBJ1-2, with D uncertain. This CDR3 contains 14 residues. Trimming took 2 bases from V and 7 from J, leaving 14 bases between them. Germline-derived CDR1 and CDR2 are MNHNS and SASEGT. Written as DNA, the CDR3 is TGTGCCAGCAGTGAACGGGGAGGCGTAGGTGGCTACACCTTC. Protein: CASSERGGVGGYTF.

The chain uses TRBV7-9 and TRBJ1-1; no firm D call. Trimming took 5 bases from V and 1 from J, leaving 11 bases between them. The CDR3 runs 14 residues. Germline-derived CDR1 and CDR2 are SEHNR and FQNEAQ (reference sequence). The CDR3 reads CASSAWERNTEAFF. Written as DNA, the CDR3 is TGTGCCAGCAGCGCGTGGGAGCGGAACACTGAAGCTTTCTTT.

CDR3 nucleotides: TGTGCCAGCAGCACACAGGGGGGGCCGGGGTATGGCTACACCTTC. This codes for CASSTQGGPGYGYTF. This rearrangement joins TRBV7-8 to TRBJ1-2; TRBD1 aligns across 8 bases. The CDR3 length is 15 residues. From germline, CDR1 is SGHVS and CDR2 FQNEAQ. The ends lost 5 bases at V and 5 bases at J; junction bases unmatched: 10. The whole variable domain, filled in from reference TRBV7-8 and TRBJ1-2, reads GAGVSQSPRYKVAKRGQDVALRCDPISGHVSLFWYQQALGQGPEFLTYFQNEAQLDKSGLPSDRFFAERPEGSVSTLKIQRTQQEDSAVYLCASSTQGGPGYGYTFGSGTRLTVV.

The V call is TRBV7-9, the J call TRBJ1-2; D perhaps matches TRBD1 (5 bases). This CDR3 is 15 amino acids long. Per germline, CDR1 SEHNR and CDR2 FQNEAQ (reference sequence). V lost 3 bases and J lost 6, with 17 bases in between. CDR3: CASSLGIGGDDGYTF. CDR3 bases: TGTGCCAGCAGCTTGGGGATTGGGGGGGACGATGGCTACACCTTC.

The chain has TRBV2 and TRBJ2-7, with a tentative D call TRBD2 (5 bases). The CDR3 spans 14 residues. The germline V gene has CDR1 SNHLY and CDR2 FYNNEI. V gave up 5 bases and J gave up 4 bases, with 15 bases separating them. As DNA, the CDR3 is TGTGCCAGCAGTAACCGGGAACAAAAGTACGAGCAGTACGTC. It specifies CASSNREQKYEQYV.

The V call is TRBV6-1, the J call TRBJ2-3; the match to TRBD1 covers 9 bases. There are 14 residues in the CDR3. CDR1 is MNHNS, CDR2 SASEGT, per germline. After removal of 5 bases from V and 3 bases from J, the junction contained 3 bases not matched to a gene. The chain's CDR3 is CASSTGGLTDTQYF. CDR3 nucleotides: TGTGCCAGCAGTACAGGGGGCTTGACAGATACGCAGTATTTT.

This chain joins TRBV4-1 and TRBJ2-7; possible D gene TRBD1, 5 bases. V gave up 0 bases and J gave up 5 bases, with 5 bases separating them. Germline V lookup: CDR1 MGHRA, CDR2 YSYEKL. This CDR3 spans 12 amino acids. The DNA for the CDR3 is TGCGCCAGCAGCCAAGAGGACAACGAGCAGTACTTC. It yields the protein CASSQEDNEQYF.

This chain joins TRBV7-6 and TRBJ2-2; 13 bases align to TRBD2. J was trimmed by 4 bases and V by 6 bases; bases with no gene match: 5. Germline V lookup: CDR1 SGHVS, CDR2 FNYEAQ. CDR3 size: 16 residues. The CDR3 here is CASRYGTSGTTGELFF. The CDR3 DNA is TGTGCCAGCAGATATGGGACTAGCGGGACCACCGGGGAGCTGTTTTTT.

The chain employs TRBV6-6 and TRBJ2-7; 8 bases are shared with TRBD1. This CDR3 contains 15 residues. V shed 3 bases and J 2 bases; nucleotides not matched to a gene: 6. Germline V gene data show CDR1 as MNHNY and CDR2 as SVGAGI (reference sequence). CDR3 DNA: TGTGCCAGCAGTTATCGGACAGGGAAAACCTACGAGCAGTACTTC. This encodes CASSYRTGKTYEQYF.

The V and J genes are TRBV7-6 and TRBJ2-5; 7 bases agree with TRBD1. Per germline, CDR1 SGHVS and CDR2 FNYEAQ. V lost 4 bases to trimming and J lost 3 bases; unmatched junction nucleotides: 5. The CDR3 contains 14 residues. CDR3 nucleotide sequence: TGTGCCAGCAGCTCCCGGACAGGAGAAGAGACCCAGTACTTC. Protein product: CASSSRTGEETQYF. Using reference TRBV7-6 and TRBJ2-5 for the parts outside the CDR3, the full variable domain is GAGVSQSPRYKVTKRGQDVALRCDPISGHVSLYWYRQALGQGPEFLTYFNYEAQQDKSGLPNDRFSAERPEGSISTLTIQRTEQRDSAMYRCASSSRTGEETQYFGPGTRLLVL.

The chain recombines TRBV19 with TRBJ2-2; possibly TRBD2 for D (5 bases). The CDR3 has 16 residues. V lost 3 bases, J lost 0 bases, and 11 bases lay in between. Looked up from germline, CDR1 is LNHDA and CDR2 is SQIVND (reference sequence). The CDR3: CASSINPGTNTGELFF. CDR3 in DNA: TGTGCCAGTAGTATTAATCCGGGGACGAACACCGGGGAGCTGTTTTTT.

CDR3: CASSDGRANYGYTF. The CDR3 region has the DNA TGTGCCAGCAGTGATGGGAGAGCTAACTATGGCTACACCTTC. The chain recombines TRBV2 with TRBJ1-2; D is unresolved. The CDR3 sequence is 14 residues long. Trimming cost V 3 bases and J 0 bases, with 8 bases left between them. Per the germline V gene, CDR1 is SNHLY and CDR2 is FYNNEI.

The V gene is TRBV9, the J gene TRBJ2-7; 9 bases fit TRBD2. Unmatched junction bases numbered 12, after V lost 1 base and J lost 1 base. This CDR3 has 18 residues. The germline V gene has CDR1 SGDLS and CDR2 YYNGEE. CDR3 sequence: CASSVSPASGAGSYEQYF. CDR3 in DNA: TGTGCCAGCAGCGTATCCCCCGCTAGCGGGGCTGGGTCCTACGAGCAGTACTTC.

On this clone: The germline gene is not matched at one end of the junction; a read error may be the cause. The rearrangement uses TRBV7-9 and TRBJ2-2; 7 nucleotides align to TRBD1. The germline gives CDR1 SEHNR, CDR2 FQNEAQ (reference sequence). The CDR3 runs to 14 residues. The CDR3 nucleotides are TGTTCCAGCAGCTTGACAGGGCAAGATGGGGAGCTGTTTTTT. Protein: CSSSLTGQDGELFF.

This clone was detected a few times. This sample includes further DNA sequences coding for the same CDR3. As DNA, the CDR3 is TGTGCCAGCAGCGCCCTAGCGGGGGGGCGAGAGACCCAGTACTTC. This codes for CASSALAGGRETQYF. This chain links TRBV9 with TRBJ2-5; 12 nucleotides match TRBD2. V dropped 3 bases and J dropped 4; count of bases not matched to a gene: 4. The V gene's germline CDR1 is SGDLS and CDR2 YYNGEE. The CDR3 is 15 residues long. Together with reference TRBV9 and TRBJ2-5, the CDR3 gives the full variable domain: DSGVTQTPKHLITATGQRVTLRCSPRSGDLSVYWYQQSLDQGLQFLIQYYNGEERAKGNILERFSAQQFPDLHSELNLSSLELGDSALYFCASSALAGGRETQYFGPGTRLLVL.

The sample holds a few counts of this clone. The DNA of the CDR3 is TGTGCCAGCAGTTACGCGGGGGAGACTGAAGCTTTCTTT. Amino acid sequence: CASSYAGETEAFF. This chain uses TRBV6-5 with TRBJ1-1, with D possibly being TRBD1 (5 bases). The CDR3 runs 13 residues. V was pared by 2 bases and J by 5 bases, with 9 bases between. CDR1 and CDR2 from the germline V gene are MNHEY and SVGAGI.

This chain uses TRBV7-8 with TRBJ1-2; the match to TRBD1 covers 7 bases. CDR3 size: 13 residues. V lost 1 base, J lost 7 bases, and 3 bases stayed unmatched. The germline gives CDR1 SGHVS, CDR2 FQNEAQ. In DNA, the CDR3 is TGTGCCAGCAGCTTAGACAGGGGAAGTGGCTACACCTTC. This encodes CASSLDRGSGYTF.

This clone was detected only a few times. This CDR3 reads CASIADRDTGELFF. Written as DNA, the CDR3 is TGTGCCAGTATCGCGGACAGGGACACCGGGGAGCTGTTTTTT. The chain is built from TRBV19 and TRBJ2-2; the match to TRBD1 covers 8 bases. The CDR3 has 14 residues. With 7 bases clipped from V and 3 bases from J, the junction kept 4 bases outside the gene matches. In germline, CDR1 is LNHDA, CDR2 SQIVND (reference sequence).

The J gene is TRBJ1-2, the V gene TRBV19, with D maybe TRBD1 (6 bases). V lost 2 bases, J lost 3 bases, and 10 bases lay in between. In germline, CDR1 is LNHDA, CDR2 SQIVND (reference sequence). This CDR3 has 14 residues. The CDR3 region is CASSIYRDDYGYTF. The CDR3 DNA reads TGTGCCAGTAGTATATACAGGGACGACTATGGCTACACCTTC. The variable domain in full, with the rest retrieved from reference TRBV19 and TRBJ1-2, is DGGITQSPKYLFRKEGQNVTLSCEQNLNHDAMYWYRQDPGQGLRLIYYSQIVNDFQKGDIAEGYSVSREKKESFPLTVTSAQKNPTAFYLCASSIYRDDYGYTFGSGTRLTVV.

The V call is TRBV27, the J call TRBJ1-2; TRBD1 agrees at 8 bases. Germline CDR1 is MNHEY and CDR2 is SMNVEV (reference sequence). The CDR3 is 13 residues long. V shed 3 bases and J 6 bases; nucleotides not matched to a gene: 3. CDR3 bases: TGTGCCAGCAGTTTTCTGACAGGGGATGGCTACACCTTC. Its translation: CASSFLTGDGYTF.

This chain links TRBV7-3 with TRBJ2-5; 8 bases are a match to TRBD2. The germline CDR1 and CDR2 sequences are SGHTA and FQGTGA. V was clipped by 4 bases and J by 4 bases; unmatched bases: 8. There are 15 residues in the CDR3. Here the CDR3 reads CASSSGAGAGETQYF. The CDR3 nucleotides are TGTGCCAGCAGCTCAGGAGCGGGAGCTGGAGAGACCCAGTACTTC.

This chain uses TRBV5-1 with TRBJ1-2; 10 bases agree with TRBD1. From germline, CDR1 is SGHRS and CDR2 YFSETQ. J lost 3 bases, V lost 2 bases, and 7 bases had no gene match. The CDR3 covers 16 residues. As DNA, the CDR3 is TGCGCCAGCAGCTTCGCGACAGGGGGCGCTGACTATGGCTACACCTTC. It is translated as CASSFATGGADYGYTF.

In this sample, this clone turned up a few times. V gene TRBV7-9 combines with J gene TRBJ1-4; no definite D call. Germline CDR1 is SEHNR and CDR2 is FQNEAQ (reference sequence). V lost 7 bases and J lost 8, with 26 bases in between. The CDR3 sequence is 17 residues long. CDR3 amino acids: CASTFTGELGLREKLFF. DNA of the CDR3: TGTGCCAGCACCTTCACCGGGGAGTTGGGCCTGCGGGAAAAACTGTTTTTT.